This T cell receptor beta chain was profiled in a study of CD8+CD57+ T cells in acquired aplastic anemia. Study summary: The DNA of sorted CD4+ and CD8+ cells averaged approximately 3.2 ug. On average, healthy donors gave 8.5 million to 14 million reads for CD4+ cells.

Concerning this clonotype: Its antigen is still unknown.

Germline V lookup: CDR1 SGHVS, CDR2 FQNEAQ. The V end lost 0 bases, the J end lost 6 bases, and 6 bases lay between the germline ends. The length of the CDR3 is 13 residues. Genomic DNA, serving as template, underwent TCR beta VDJ and CDR3 profiling. From the reads, TCRdb called clonotypes with MiXCR, one entry per CDR3 protein. The data contain about 70,000 distinct CDR3 sequences, around half of them singletons. Whole-study results and caveats: Patients versus controls showed no significant CD8+ Simpson's diversity difference.

The chain couples TRBV7-8 to TRBJ2-1; D is ambiguous. The TCR was taken from a human donor in good health, serving as a control. Sequencing input: sorted CD4+, CD8+, or CD8+CD57+ T cells (not recorded which) from PBMCs. The CDR3 DNA is TGTGCCAGCAGCTTAGCTGGGGTCAATGAGCAGTTCTTC. Its protein is CASSLAGVNEQFF.